Sequencing of this TCR beta chain was carried out in a study of shared clonotypes between healthy human individuals. As for the study in general: The donor pool was made up of two women and a few men aged 18 to 49. General study points: Only blood was sampled; tissue repertoires likely differ. Sharing across a few donors was seen in 4.5% to 5.5% of naive CD4 clonotypes.

The germline gives CDR1 SGHKS, CDR2 YYEKEE (reference sequence). V was clipped by 3 bases and J by 2 bases, with 14 bases between them. This CDR3 contains 15 residues. Of note for this clone: Its antigen is currently unknown.

TCRdb keeps only in-frame clones here, not all; method: immunoSEQ multiplex PCR. The sample has approximately 2.3 million clones, approximately 93% seen once; the top ten hold about 0.39%. CD45RA+ naive and CD45RA-negative memory subsets were separated from CD4+ cells. V usage is TRBV5-5 and J usage is TRBJ1-2, with D unresolved. This sequence originates from a man between 18 and 35 years old in good health. Some clones in this sample may be carry-over from other donors' samples. Sequencing was performed on naive CD4+ T cells from PBMCs. Subset noted: CD45RA+ positively selected. CDR3: CASSSSAPLNYGYTF. The CDR3 DNA reads TGTGCCAGCAGCTCCTCAGCGCCCCTAAACTATGGCTACACCTTC. Full variable domain (remainder filled in from reference TRBV5-5 and TRBJ1-2): DAGVTQSPTHLIKTRGQQVTLRCSPISGHKSVSWYQQVLGQGPQFIFQYYEKEERGRGNFPDRFSARQFPNYSSELNVNALLLGDSALYLCASSSSAPLNYGYTFGSGTRLTVV.